This T cell receptor (beta chain) came from a study of cytomegalovirus exposure and HLA in healthy donors. Whole-study results and caveats: TCR sequences were mostly rare, though some public TCRs occurred in many donors. Analysis was performed later, and it showed HLA-associated TCR beta chains to be more clonally expanded than equally common others.

Everyone who donated was a healthy bone marrow donor. The PCR was carried out with 60 Vbeta primers and 13 Jbeta primers. Repertoires were generated with immunoSEQ multiplex PCR, while TCRdb's copy carries only in-frame clones and drops some. The sample carries about 110,000 clones, 65% to 80% recorded once. This CDR3 region has 15 residues. V shed 5 bases and J shed 4 bases, with 17 bases lying between them. Germline values: CDR1 GTSNPN, CDR2 SVGIG (reference sequence). About this clone: What it binds is unknown.

The material sequenced was PBMCs. The clonotype comes from a male donor in good health and CMV-seronegative. The chain links TRBV30 to TRBJ2-2, with a possible D match to TRBD1 (6 bases). In DNA, the CDR3 is TGTGCCTGGTTGTGGGGGCTAGCATCCACCGGGGAGCTGTTTTTT. Translating it yields CAWLWGLASTGELFF.